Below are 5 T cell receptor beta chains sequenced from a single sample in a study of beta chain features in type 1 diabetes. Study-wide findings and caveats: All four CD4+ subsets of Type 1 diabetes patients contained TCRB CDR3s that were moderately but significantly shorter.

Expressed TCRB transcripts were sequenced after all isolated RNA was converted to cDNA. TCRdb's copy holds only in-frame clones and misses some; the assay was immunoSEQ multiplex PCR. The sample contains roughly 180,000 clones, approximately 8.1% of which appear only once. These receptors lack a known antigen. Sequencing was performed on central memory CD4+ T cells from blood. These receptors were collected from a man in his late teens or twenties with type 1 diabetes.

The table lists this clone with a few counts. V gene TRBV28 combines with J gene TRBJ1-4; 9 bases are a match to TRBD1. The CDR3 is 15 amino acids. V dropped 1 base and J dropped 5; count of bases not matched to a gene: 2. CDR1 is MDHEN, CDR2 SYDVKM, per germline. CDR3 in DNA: TGTGCCAGCAGTTTATTCGGGACAGGGAATGAAAAACTGTTTTTT. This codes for CASSLFGTGNEKLFF.

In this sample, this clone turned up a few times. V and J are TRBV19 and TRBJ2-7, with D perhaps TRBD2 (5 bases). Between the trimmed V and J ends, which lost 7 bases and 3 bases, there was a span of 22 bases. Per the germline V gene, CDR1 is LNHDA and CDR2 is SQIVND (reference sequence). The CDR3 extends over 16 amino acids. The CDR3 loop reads CASIGNPRDLDYEQYF. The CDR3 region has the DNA TGTGCCAGTATAGGGAACCCCCGGGATTTGGACTACGAGCAGTACTTC.

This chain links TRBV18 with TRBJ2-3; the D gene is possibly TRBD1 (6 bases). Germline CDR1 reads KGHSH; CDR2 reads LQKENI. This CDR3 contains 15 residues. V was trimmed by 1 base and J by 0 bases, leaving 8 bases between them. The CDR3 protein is CASSPLGASTDTQYF. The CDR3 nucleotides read TGTGCCAGCTCACCACTGGGGGCTAGCACAGATACGCAGTATTTT.

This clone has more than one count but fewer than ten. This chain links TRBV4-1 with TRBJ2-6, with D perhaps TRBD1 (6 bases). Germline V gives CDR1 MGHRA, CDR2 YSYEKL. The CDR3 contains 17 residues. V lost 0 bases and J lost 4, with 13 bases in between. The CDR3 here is CASSQDRGMSGANVLTF. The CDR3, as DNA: TGCGCCAGCAGCCAAGATAGGGGGATGAGCGGGGCCAACGTCCTGACTTTC.

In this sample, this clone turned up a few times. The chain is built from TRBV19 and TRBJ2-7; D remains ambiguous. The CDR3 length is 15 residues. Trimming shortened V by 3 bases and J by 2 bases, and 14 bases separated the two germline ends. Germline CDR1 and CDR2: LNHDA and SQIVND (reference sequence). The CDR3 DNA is TGTGCCAGTAGTATTCGACACTCCAAAGCCTACGAGCAGTACTTC. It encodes CASSIRHSKAYEQYF.